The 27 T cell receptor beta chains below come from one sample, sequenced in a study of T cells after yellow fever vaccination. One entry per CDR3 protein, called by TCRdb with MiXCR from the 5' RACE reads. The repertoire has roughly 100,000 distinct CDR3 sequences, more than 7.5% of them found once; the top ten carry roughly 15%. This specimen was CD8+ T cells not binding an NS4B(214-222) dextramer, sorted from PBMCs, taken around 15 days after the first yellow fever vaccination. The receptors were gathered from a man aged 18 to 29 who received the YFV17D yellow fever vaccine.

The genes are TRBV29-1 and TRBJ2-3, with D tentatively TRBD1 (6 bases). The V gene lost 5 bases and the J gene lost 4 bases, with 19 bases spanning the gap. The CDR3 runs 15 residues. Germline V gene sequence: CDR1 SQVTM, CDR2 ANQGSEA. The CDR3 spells CSVSGTKPSPDTQYF. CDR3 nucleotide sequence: TGCAGCGTTTCCGGGACAAAGCCTAGCCCAGATACGCAGTATTTT.

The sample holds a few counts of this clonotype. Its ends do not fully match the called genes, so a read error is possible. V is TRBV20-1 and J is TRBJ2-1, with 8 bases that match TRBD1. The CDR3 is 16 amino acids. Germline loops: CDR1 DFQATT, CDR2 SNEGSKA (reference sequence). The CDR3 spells CCASDDQGAHYNEQFF. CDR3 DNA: TGCTGTGCTAGCGACGACCAGGGGGCGCATTACAATGAGCAGTTCTTC.

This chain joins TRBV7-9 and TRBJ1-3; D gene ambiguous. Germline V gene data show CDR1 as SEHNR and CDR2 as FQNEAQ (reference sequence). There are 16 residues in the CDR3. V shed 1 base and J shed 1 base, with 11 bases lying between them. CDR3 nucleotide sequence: TGTGCCAGCAGCTTAGGTATCCCACTATCTGGAAACACCATATATTTT. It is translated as CASSLGIPLSGNTIYF.

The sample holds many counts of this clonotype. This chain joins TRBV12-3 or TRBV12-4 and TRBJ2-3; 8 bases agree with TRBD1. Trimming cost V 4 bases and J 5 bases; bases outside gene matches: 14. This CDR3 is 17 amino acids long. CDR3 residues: CASSSPGTGWHKDTQYF. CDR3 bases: TGTGCCAGCAGTTCCCCCGGGACAGGCTGGCACAAAGATACGCAGTATTTT.

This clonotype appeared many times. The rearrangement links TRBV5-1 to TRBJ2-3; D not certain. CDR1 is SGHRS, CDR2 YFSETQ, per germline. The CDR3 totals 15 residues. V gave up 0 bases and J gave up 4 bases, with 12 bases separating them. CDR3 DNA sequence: TGCGCCAGCAGCTTGGAGTGGGTAGGGCCAGATACGCAGTATTTT. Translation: CASSLEWVGPDTQYF.

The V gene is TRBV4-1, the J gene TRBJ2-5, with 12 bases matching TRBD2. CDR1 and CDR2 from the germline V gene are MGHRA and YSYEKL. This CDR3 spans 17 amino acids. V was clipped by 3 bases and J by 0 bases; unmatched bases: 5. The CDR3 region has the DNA TGCGCCAGCAGCCAGTGGACTAGCGGGGAGTACCAAGAGACCCAGTACTTC. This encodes CASSQWTSGEYQETQYF.

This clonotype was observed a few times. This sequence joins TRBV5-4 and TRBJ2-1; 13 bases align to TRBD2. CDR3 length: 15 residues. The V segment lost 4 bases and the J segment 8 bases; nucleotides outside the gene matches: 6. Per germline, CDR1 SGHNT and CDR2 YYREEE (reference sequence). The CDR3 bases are TGTGCCAGCAGCCCCACTAGCGGGGGGGTTGATGAGCAGTTCTTC. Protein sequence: CASSPTSGGVDEQFF.

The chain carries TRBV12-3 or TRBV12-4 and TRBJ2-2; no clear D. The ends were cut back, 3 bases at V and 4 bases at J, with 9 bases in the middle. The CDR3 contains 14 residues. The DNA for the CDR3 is TGTGCCAGCAGTTTTCGAATCGGCACCGGGGAGCTGTTTTTT. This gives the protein CASSFRIGTGELFF.

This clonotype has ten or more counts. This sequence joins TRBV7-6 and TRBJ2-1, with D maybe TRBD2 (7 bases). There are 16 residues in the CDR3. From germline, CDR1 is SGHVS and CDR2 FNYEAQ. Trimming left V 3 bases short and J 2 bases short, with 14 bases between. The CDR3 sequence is CASSLFGGRAYNEQFF. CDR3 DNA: TGTGCCAGCAGCTTGTTCGGGGGGCGCGCCTACAATGAGCAGTTCTTC.

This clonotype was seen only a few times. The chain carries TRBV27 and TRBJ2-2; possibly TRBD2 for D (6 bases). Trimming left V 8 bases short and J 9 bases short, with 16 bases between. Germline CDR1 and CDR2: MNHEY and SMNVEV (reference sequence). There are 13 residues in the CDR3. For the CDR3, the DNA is TGTGCCAGCTCCGGGACTTTGGTCCGGGAGCTGTTTTTT. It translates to CASSGTLVRELFF.

The CDR3 DNA sequence: TGTGCCAGCAGCTTGGTACCGGGGGATACGCAGTATTTT. Translation: CASSLVPGDTQYF. The rearrangement uses TRBV5-5 and TRBJ2-3; D is perhaps TRBD2 (5 bases). There are 13 residues in the CDR3. The V gene's germline CDR1 is SGHKS and CDR2 YYEKEE (reference sequence). V was cut by 0 bases and J by 6 bases, with 8 bases left in between.

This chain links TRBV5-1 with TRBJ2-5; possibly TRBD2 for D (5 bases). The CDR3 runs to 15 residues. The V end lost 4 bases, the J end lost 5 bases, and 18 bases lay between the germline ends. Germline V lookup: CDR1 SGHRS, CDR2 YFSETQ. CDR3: CASSQARAAVETQYF. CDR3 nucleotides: TGCGCCAGCAGCCAGGCAAGGGCAGCGGTGGAGACCCAGTACTTC.

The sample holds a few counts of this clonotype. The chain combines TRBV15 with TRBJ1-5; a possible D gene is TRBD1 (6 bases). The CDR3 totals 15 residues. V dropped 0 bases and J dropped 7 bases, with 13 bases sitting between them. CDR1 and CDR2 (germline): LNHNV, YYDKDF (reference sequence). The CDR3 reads CATSRDRGKGQPQHF. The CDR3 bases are TGTGCCACCAGCAGAGATAGGGGGAAAGGGCAGCCCCAGCATTTT.

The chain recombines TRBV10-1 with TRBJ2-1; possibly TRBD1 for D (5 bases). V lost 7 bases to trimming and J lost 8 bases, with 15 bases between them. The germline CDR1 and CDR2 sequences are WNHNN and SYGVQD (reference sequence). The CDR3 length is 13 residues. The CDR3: CASIPSQGYEQFF. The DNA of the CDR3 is TGCGCCAGCATCCCAAGCCAGGGCTATGAGCAGTTCTTC.

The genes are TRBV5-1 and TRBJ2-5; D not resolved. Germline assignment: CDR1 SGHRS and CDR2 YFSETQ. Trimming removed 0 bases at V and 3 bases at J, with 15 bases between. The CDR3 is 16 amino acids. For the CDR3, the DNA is TGCGCCAGCAGCTTGGTAGGCTTAGGGATGGAAGAGACCCAGTACTTC. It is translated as CASSLVGLGMEETQYF.

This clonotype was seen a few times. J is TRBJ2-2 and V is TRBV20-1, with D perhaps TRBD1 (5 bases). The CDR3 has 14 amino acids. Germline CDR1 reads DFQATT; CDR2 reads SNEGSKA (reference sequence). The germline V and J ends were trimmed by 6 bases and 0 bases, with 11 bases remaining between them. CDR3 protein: CSATDNANTGELFF. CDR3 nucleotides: TGCAGTGCGACGGACAACGCGAACACCGGGGAGCTGTTTTTT.

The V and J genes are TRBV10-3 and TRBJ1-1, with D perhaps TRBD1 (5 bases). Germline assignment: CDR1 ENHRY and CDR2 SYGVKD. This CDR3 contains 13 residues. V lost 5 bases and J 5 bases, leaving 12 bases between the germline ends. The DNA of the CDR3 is TGTGCCATCAGTCCCCCCGGGACGACTGAAGCTTTCTTT. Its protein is CAISPPGTTEAFF.

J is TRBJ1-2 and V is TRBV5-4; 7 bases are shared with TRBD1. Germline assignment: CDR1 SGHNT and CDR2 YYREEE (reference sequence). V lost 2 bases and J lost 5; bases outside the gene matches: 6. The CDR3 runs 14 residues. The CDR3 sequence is CASSFEGGVYGYTF. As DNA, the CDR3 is TGTGCCAGCAGCTTCGAAGGGGGCGTTTATGGCTACACCTTC.

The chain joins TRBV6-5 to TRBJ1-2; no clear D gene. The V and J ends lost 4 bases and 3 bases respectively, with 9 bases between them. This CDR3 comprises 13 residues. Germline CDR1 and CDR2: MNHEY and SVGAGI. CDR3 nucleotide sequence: TGTGCCAGCAGTTTGAACGGAGACTATGGCTACACCTTC. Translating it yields CASSLNGDYGYTF.

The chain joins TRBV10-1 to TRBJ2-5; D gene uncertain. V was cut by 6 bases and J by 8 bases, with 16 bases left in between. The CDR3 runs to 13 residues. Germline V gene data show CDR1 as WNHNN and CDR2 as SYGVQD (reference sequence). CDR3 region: CASRTPGRSTQYF. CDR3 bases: TGCGCCAGCAGAACTCCTGGAAGGTCAACCCAGTACTTC.

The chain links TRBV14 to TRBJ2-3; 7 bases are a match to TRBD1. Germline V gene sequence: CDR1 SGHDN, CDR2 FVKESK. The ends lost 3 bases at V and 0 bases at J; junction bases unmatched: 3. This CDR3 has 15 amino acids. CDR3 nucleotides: TGTGCCAGCAGCCATTACAGGGGCAGCACAGATACGCAGTATTTT. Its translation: CASSHYRGSTDTQYF.

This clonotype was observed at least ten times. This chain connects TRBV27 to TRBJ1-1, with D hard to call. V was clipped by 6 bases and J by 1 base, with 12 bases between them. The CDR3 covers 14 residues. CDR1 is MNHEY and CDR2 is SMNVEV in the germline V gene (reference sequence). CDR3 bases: TGTGCCAGCAGCCTCGAGGCGGGGAACACTGAAGCTTTCTTT. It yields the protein CASSLEAGNTEAFF.

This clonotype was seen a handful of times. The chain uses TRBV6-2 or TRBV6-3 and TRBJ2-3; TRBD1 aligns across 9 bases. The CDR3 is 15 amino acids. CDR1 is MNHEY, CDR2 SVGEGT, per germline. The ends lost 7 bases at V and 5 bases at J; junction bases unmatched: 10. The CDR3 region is CASTADRGLIDTQYF. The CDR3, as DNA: TGTGCCAGCACGGCGGACAGGGGTTTAATAGATACGCAGTATTTT.

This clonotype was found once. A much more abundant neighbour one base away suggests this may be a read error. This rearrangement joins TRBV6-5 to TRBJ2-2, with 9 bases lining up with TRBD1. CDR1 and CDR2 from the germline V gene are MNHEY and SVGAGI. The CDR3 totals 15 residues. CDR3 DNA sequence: TGTGCCAGCATTTACACAGGGGGCCAAACCGGGGAGCTGTTTTTT. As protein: CASIYTGGQTGELFF.

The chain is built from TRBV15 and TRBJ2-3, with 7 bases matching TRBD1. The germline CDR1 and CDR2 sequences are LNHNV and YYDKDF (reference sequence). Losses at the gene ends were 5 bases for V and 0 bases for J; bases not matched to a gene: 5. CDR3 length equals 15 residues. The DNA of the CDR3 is TGTGCCACCAGCGAGGACAGGAGTAGCACAGATACGCAGTATTTT. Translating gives CATSEDRSSTDTQYF.

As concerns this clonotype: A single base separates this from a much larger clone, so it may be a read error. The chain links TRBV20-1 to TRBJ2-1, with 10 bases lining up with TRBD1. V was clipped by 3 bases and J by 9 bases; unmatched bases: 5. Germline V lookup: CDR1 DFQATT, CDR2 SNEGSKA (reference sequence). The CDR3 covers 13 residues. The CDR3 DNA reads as TGCAGTGCTAGTGTGACAGGGGGCACTGAGCAGTTCTTC. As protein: CSASVTGGTEQFF.

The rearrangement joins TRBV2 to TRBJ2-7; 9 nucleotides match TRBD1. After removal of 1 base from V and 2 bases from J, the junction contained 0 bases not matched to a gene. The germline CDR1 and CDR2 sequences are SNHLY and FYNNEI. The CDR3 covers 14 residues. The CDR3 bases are TGTGCCAGCAGTGAAGGGACAGGGGCCTACGAGCAGTACGTC. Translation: CASSEGTGAYEQYV.